These 29 T cell receptor beta chains were all obtained from the same sample, sequenced in a study of T cells in Graves' hyperthyroidism and ophthalmopathy. TCR beta CDR3 sequences were amplified from RNA transcripts. Researchers ran a first-round RT-PCR on the TCR CDR3 using the HTBI primer set. TCRdb re-called the multiplex PCR reads with MiXCR, one entry per CDR3 protein. The sample includes 300,000 to 450,000 distinct CDR3 sequences, more than 12% of them seen just once. Sequencing was carried out using blood. These receptors all come from a woman in her twenties or thirties with Graves' ophthalmopathy.

There are many counts of this clonotype. The chain employs TRBV6-1 and TRBJ1-3; D is unresolved. The V gene's germline CDR1 is MNHNS and CDR2 SASEGT. The CDR3 contains 17 residues. Trimming cost V 2 bases and J 0 bases, with 14 bases left between them. Here the CDR3 DNA reads TGTGCCAGCAGTGAATATCTTGGCCTACACTCTGGAAACACCATATATTTT. Protein product: CASSEYLGLHSGNTIYF.

The rearrangement joins TRBV24-1 to TRBJ2-7, with 10 bases that match TRBD2. V was pared by 4 bases and J by 5 bases, with 7 bases of the junction left unmatched. Germline loops: CDR1 KGHDR, CDR2 SFDVKD. The CDR3 is made up of 15 amino acids. The DNA of the CDR3 is TGTGCCACCAGTGACACCCGGACTAGCGGAGACGAGCAGTACTTC. Encoded protein: CATSDTRTSGDEQYF.

This clonotype was seen a handful of times. The V and J genes are TRBV24-1 and TRBJ1-2, with 7 bases lining up with TRBD1. The V and J ends lost 6 bases and 8 bases, in that order; junction bases with no gene match: 11. CDR1 and CDR2 from the germline V gene are KGHDR and SFDVKD. The CDR3 sequence is 14 residues long. In DNA form, the CDR3 reads TGTGCCACCAGTACAGGGGCCATCGGGTTCGGCTACACCTTC. Translating it yields CATSTGAIGFGYTF.

The V call is TRBV9, the J call TRBJ2-2; TRBD2 matches at 8 bases. V was pared by 1 base and J by 0 bases, with 2 bases of the junction left unmatched. The germline gives CDR1 SGDLS, CDR2 YYNGEE. CDR3 length: 16 residues. In DNA form, the CDR3 reads TGTGCCAGCAGCGTAACAGCGGGGGCGAACACCGGGGAGCTGTTTTTT. It codes for CASSVTAGANTGELFF.

This clonotype was found many times. The DNA of the CDR3 is TGTGCCACCAGCCGGGGGACAGCTTTCGACTACGAGCAGTACTTC. This gives the protein CATSRGTAFDYEQYF. The gene calls are TRBV15 and TRBJ2-7, with a weak D call TRBD1 (7 bases). Germline lookup yields CDR1 LNHNV and CDR2 YYDKDF (reference sequence). The CDR3 is made up of 15 amino acids. The V and J ends lost 5 bases and 3 bases respectively, with 17 bases between them.

This clonotype was counted only a few times. The V call is TRBV20-1, the J call TRBJ1-2; a possible D gene is TRBD1 (5 bases). Germline V gene data show CDR1 as DFQATT and CDR2 as SNEGSKA (reference sequence). There are 16 residues in the CDR3. Trimming pared 3 bases from V and 8 bases from J, leaving 25 bases between. CDR3 coding DNA: TGCAGTGCTAGGCCGCAGGGTCGAGGTATGAAAAGCGGCTACACCTTC. Translation: CSARPQGRGMKSGYTF.

In this sample, this clonotype turned up many times. The chain carries TRBV20-1 and TRBJ1-2; maybe TRBD1 (5 bases). The CDR3 has 12 residues. Germline V CDR1 and CDR2: DFQATT, SNEGSKA (reference sequence). Between the trimmed V and J ends, which lost 3 bases and 3 bases, there was a span of 8 bases. CDR3 residues: CSARLTDYGYTF. For the CDR3, the DNA is TGCAGTGCTAGGTTGACAGACTATGGCTACACCTTC.

This clonotype was seen many times. The V and J genes are TRBV7-9 and TRBJ2-7; the D call may be TRBD1 or TRBD2 (6 bases each). The CDR3 is 15 residues long. V was pared by 10 bases and J by 2 bases, with 21 bases between. Germline V gene lookup returns CDR1 SEHNR and CDR2 FQNEAQ (reference sequence). The chain's CDR3 is CAISPPNRGPYEQYF. For the CDR3, the DNA is TGTGCCATCTCACCCCCCAATCGGGGGCCCTACGAGCAGTACTTC. Filled out from reference TRBV7-9 and TRBJ2-7, the complete variable domain reads DTGVSQNPRHKITKRGQNVTFRCDPISEHNRLYWYRQTLGQGPEFLTYFQNEAQLEKSRLLSDRFSAERPKGSFSTLEIQRTEQGDSAMYLCAISPPNRGPYEQYFGPGTRLTVT.

V and J are TRBV28 and TRBJ2-4; perhaps TRBD2 as D (5 bases). V shed 5 bases and J shed 2 bases, with 16 bases lying between them. Germline V gene sequence: CDR1 MDHEN, CDR2 SYDVKM. The CDR3 totals 16 residues. CDR3 DNA sequence: TGTGCCAGCAGTGGCCCTGGGAGCTTGACCAAAAACATTCAGTACTTC. It yields the protein CASSGPGSLTKNIQYF.

This clonotype showed up many times. This chain connects TRBV20-1 to TRBJ1-1; D gene unclear. The CDR3 has 13 residues. V gave up 3 bases and J gave up 6 bases, with 14 bases separating them. CDR1 and CDR2 from the germline V gene are DFQATT and SNEGSKA (reference sequence). CDR3 sequence reads: CSASRGLRAEAFF. The CDR3 bases are TGCAGTGCTAGCAGAGGGTTAAGGGCTGAAGCTTTCTTT.

This clonotype was seen many times. The chain links TRBV3-1 to TRBJ2-7; D could derive from TRBD1 or TRBD2 (6 bases each). Per germline, CDR1 LGHDT and CDR2 YNNKEL (reference sequence). Trimming took 7 bases from V and 7 from J, leaving 23 bases between them. The CDR3 loop spans 15 amino acids. CDR3 nucleotides: TGTGCCAGCAACAAAAGGGGGGACCTCACTGGAGAGCAGTACTTC. Translating it yields CASNKRGDLTGEQYF.

This clonotype was picked up many times. The chain recombines TRBV24-1 with TRBJ2-1, with 9 bases aligning to TRBD2. This CDR3 spans 16 amino acids. Germline V lookup: CDR1 KGHDR, CDR2 SFDVKD. V trimming: 9 bases; J trimming: 8 bases; junction bases outside the gene matches: 16. The chain's CDR3 is CATSSLAGDRRDEQFF. The CDR3 DNA sequence: TGTGCCACCTCGTCGTTAGCGGGGGACCGGCGGGATGAGCAGTTCTTC.

This clonotype was recorded at least ten times. A junction boundary mismatches the germline segment, possibly from a read error. The chain recombines TRBV18 with TRBJ1-1; D might be TRBD1 (5 bases). Germline loops: CDR1 KGHSH, CDR2 LQKENI. The CDR3 spans 18 residues. The CDR3 region is CASSPPIKPRGGNTEAFF. Written as DNA, the CDR3 is TGTGCCAGCTCCCCACCTATTAAGCCTCGGGGCGGGAACACTGAAGCTTTCTTT.

Notes on this clonotype: A much larger clone differs from this one at a single base, so this may be a read error. The rearrangement uses TRBV28 and TRBJ1-2, with unresolved D. Germline loops: CDR1 MDHEN, CDR2 SYDVKM. The CDR3 length is 14 residues. CDR3 nucleotides: TGTGCCAGCAGTTACAACAGAGAGGGCTCTGGCCACACCTTC. It specifies CASSYNREGSGHTF.

There are a few counts of this clonotype. The genes are TRBV11-2 and TRBJ2-3; no clear D gene. CDR1 is SGHAT and CDR2 is FQNNGV in the germline V gene. Trimming stripped 4 bases from V and 5 bases from J, with 13 bases between. CDR3 length: 14 residues. CDR3 in amino acids: CASSSRTGRDTQYF. The CDR3 region has the DNA TGTGCCAGCAGCTCCAGGACCGGCCGAGATACGCAGTATTTT.

This rearrangement joins TRBV9 to TRBJ2-3; no clear D gene. In germline, CDR1 is SGDLS, CDR2 YYNGEE. The CDR3 runs to 13 residues. The V gene lost 3 bases and the J gene lost 6 bases, with 11 bases spanning the gap. CDR3 region: CASSAAIWDTQYF. In nucleotides, the CDR3 is TGTGCCAGCAGCGCTGCGATTTGGGATACGCAGTATTTT. The variable domain in full, with the rest retrieved from reference TRBV9 and TRBJ2-3, is DSGVTQTPKHLITATGQRVTLRCSPRSGDLSVYWYQQSLDQGLQFLIQYYNGEERAKGNILERFSAQQFPDLHSELNLSSLELGDSALYFCASSAAIWDTQYFGPGTRLTVL.

The chain uses TRBV7-2 and TRBJ1-2; D might be TRBD1 (6 bases). Germline CDR1 reads SGHTA; CDR2 reads FQGNSA. The V gene lost 2 bases and the J gene lost 8 bases, with 33 bases spanning the gap. This CDR3 region has 20 residues. In DNA form, the CDR3 reads TGTGCCAGCAGCTTAATTACAGGGAGCGGAGCGCGGGCCAACGGAGGAGGCTACACCTTC. Translated: CASSLITGSGARANGGGYTF.

This clonotype came up a few times. The chain joins TRBV4-1 to TRBJ1-5; 7 nucleotides line up with TRBD1. The ends lost 0 bases at V and 4 bases at J; junction bases unmatched: 6. Looked up from germline, CDR1 is MGHRA and CDR2 is YSYEKL. There are 16 residues in the CDR3. CDR3 residues: CASSQEGGLGNQPQHF. CDR3 DNA sequence: TGCGCCAGCAGCCAAGAAGGGGGCCTGGGGAATCAGCCCCAGCATTTT.

Turning to this clonotype: Just one base apart from a much larger clone, this may be a read error. The chain couples TRBV20-1 to TRBJ2-7, with TRBD1 matching 7 bases. This CDR3 is 13 amino acids long. In germline, CDR1 is DFQATT, CDR2 SNEGSKA (reference sequence). The CDR3 loop is CRASPGQSYEQYF. CDR3 bases: TGCAGGGCTTCACCGGGACAGTCCTACGAGCAGTACTTC.

CDR3 DNA sequence: TGTGCCAGCAGCTACCGGGACAGGGAGCACGAGTACACCTTC. It specifies CASSYRDREHEYTF. This chain uses TRBV5-4 with TRBJ1-2; 9 nucleotides align to TRBD1. The CDR3 length is 14 residues. Germline V gene lookup returns CDR1 SGHNT and CDR2 YYREEE (reference sequence). V lost 3 bases to trimming and J lost 11 bases; unmatched junction nucleotides: 11.

The sample holds many counts of this clonotype. V is TRBV20-1 and J is TRBJ1-1; the D gene is possibly TRBD1 (5 bases). The length of the CDR3 is 11 residues. Deletions cut 6 bases from V and 5 bases from J, with 10 bases between. The germline V gene encodes CDR1 DFQATT and CDR2 SNEGSKA (reference sequence). CDR3 in DNA: TGCAGTGCCAGGGACCAAACTGAAGCTTTCTTT. Translation: CSARDQTEAFF.

This clonotype was observed a few times. The chain recombines TRBV2 with TRBJ2-3; D not certain. The CDR3 is 13 amino acids. V lost 2 bases and J lost 0, with 3 bases in between. In germline, CDR1 is SNHLY, CDR2 FYNNEI. The CDR3 DNA is TGTGCCAGCAGTGAATTTAGCACAGATACGCAGTATTTT. Translation gives CASSEFSTDTQYF.

This clonotype was seen ten or more times. CDR3 amino acids: CASSLQGDNYEQYF. The CDR3 region has the DNA TGTGCCAGCAGTTTACAAGGAGACAACTACGAGCAGTACTTC. This chain joins TRBV28 and TRBJ2-7, with D unclear. The CDR3 sequence is 14 residues long. Trimming stripped 2 bases from V and 3 bases from J, with 11 bases between. The germline CDR1 and CDR2 sequences are MDHEN and SYDVKM.

This clonotype was counted ten times or more. The chain recombines TRBV25-1 with TRBJ2-5; 7 bases fit TRBD2. Germline values: CDR1 MGHDK, CDR2 SYGVNS. The CDR3 is 11 amino acids. Germline trimming cut 6 bases from V and 7 bases from J; bases unmatched to any gene: 2. The CDR3 nucleotides are TGTGCCAGCAGCGGGGGGTCGACCCAGTACTTC. It codes for CASSGGSTQYF.

This clonotype occurred a few times. This chain links TRBV7-3 with TRBJ2-7, with TRBD1 identical over 8 bases. The CDR3 extends over 13 amino acids. From germline, CDR1 is SGHTA and CDR2 FQGTGA. V dropped 5 bases and J dropped 6; count of bases not matched to a gene: 6. CDR3 nucleotides: TGTGCCAGCAGCCAAGGGACAGGCGGCGAGCAGTACTTC. Translation: CASSQGTGGEQYF.

This clonotype was counted many times. The chain has TRBV11-2 and TRBJ1-5, with a weak D call TRBD1 (5 bases). CDR1 is SGHAT, CDR2 FQNNGV, per germline. This CDR3 spans 15 amino acids. Trimming removed 5 bases from V and 4 bases from J, with 15 bases in between. CDR3 bases: TGTGCCAGCAGCCCAGGAATCGGGGGAAATCAGCCCCAGCATTTT. Amino acid sequence: CASSPGIGGNQPQHF.

In its sample, this clonotype was seen many times. The chain joins TRBV28 to TRBJ1-5; TRBD1 matches 8 bases. This CDR3 is 16 amino acids long. V trimming: 8 bases; J trimming: 0 bases; junction bases outside the gene matches: 9. CDR1 is MDHEN, CDR2 SYDVKM, per germline. The CDR3 sequence: CASYAQGVPSNQPQHF. As DNA, the CDR3 is TGTGCCAGCTACGCACAGGGGGTCCCTAGCAATCAGCCCCAGCATTTT.

The sample holds many counts of this clonotype. The J gene is TRBJ1-2, the V gene TRBV7-8, with a weak D call TRBD1 (6 bases). Trimming pared 7 bases from V and 10 bases from J, leaving 19 bases between. Germline V gene lookup returns CDR1 SGHVS and CDR2 FQNEAQ. The CDR3 is made up of 13 amino acids. CDR3 DNA sequence: TGTGCCAGCACTTTAGAGTCAGGGGTCGACTACACCTTC. This sequence encodes CASTLESGVDYTF.

In this sample, this clonotype turned up many times. This chain uses TRBV4-1 with TRBJ1-1, with D uncertain. The germline V and J ends were trimmed by 3 bases and 4 bases, with 15 bases remaining between them. There are 15 residues in the CDR3. The germline CDR1 and CDR2 sequences are MGHRA and YSYEKL. CDR3: CASSHAGEYGTEAFF. The CDR3 nucleotides are TGCGCCAGCAGCCACGCCGGGGAGTACGGCACTGAAGCTTTCTTT.